The clone carrying this TCR beta chain has only a few counts. Its antigen is still unknown. The sample belongs to a study of T-cell reconstitution after alpha-beta-depleted transplantation in children. Study-wide findings and caveats: Reportedly, roughly two months post-transplant, alpha-beta T cells arose from several hundred expanded graft clones. Diversity and T-cell counts at one year after transplant derived mostly from new T cells. TCRbeta diversity was high at day 60 in some patients (a result of surviving recipient T cells and thymic progenitors).

Construction of the TCRbeta library involved unique molecular identifiers. TCRdb processed the PCR reads anew with MiXCR; each CDR3 protein has one entry. This sample yields about a million distinct CDR3 sequences, of which about 29% are seen a single time; 28% belongs to the top ten. Germline V lookup: CDR1 DFQATT, CDR2 SNEGSKA (reference sequence). This CDR3 is 14 amino acids long. Trimming cost V 4 bases and J 7 bases, with 18 bases left between them. The V gene is TRBV20-1, the J gene TRBJ2-3; tentative D call: TRBD1 (5 bases). The input for sequencing was PBMCs, mostly from graft donor cells, taken 360 days after TCRalphabeta/CD19-depleted stem cell transplant. The clonotype comes from a boy in the first two years of life who had a stem cell transplant for SCID, so the T cells may come from the graft donor. DNA for the CDR3: TGCAGTGCTAAGGGGTCAGGTACGCAACATACGCAGTATTTT. Its translation: CSAKGSGTQHTQYF.